This T cell receptor beta chain was identified during a study of T cell repertoires in cytomegalovirus infection. Study observations and caveats: In two of eight donors, the top clonotype was HLA-C-restricted CMV-specific.

The CDR3 spans 15 residues. The V gene end was trimmed by 2 bases and the J gene end by 1 base; junction bases not matched to a gene: 4. The germline V gene encodes CDR1 LNHDA and CDR2 SQIVND (reference sequence). On this clonotype itself: Its target is not known.

TCRdb used MiXCR to reprocess the reads, holding one entry per CDR3 protein. Among about 830,000 distinct CDR3 sequences, approximately 29% were seen once, and the ten largest hold 9.5% to 15%. This TCR came from a human donor in good health (CMV status not recorded). Some clones in this sample may be carry-over from other donors' samples. The V call is TRBV19, the J call TRBJ1-1; 7 bases line up with TRBD1. Here the sequenced sample was cultured CD8+ T cells from PBMCs, taken from culture after CMV antigen stimulation. The CDR3 sequence is CASSISAGGNTEAFF. In nucleotides, the CDR3 is TGTGCCAGTAGTATATCGGCAGGGGGGAACACTGAAGCTTTCTTT.